These 25 T cell receptor beta chains were all obtained from the same sample, sequenced in a study of early T cells in non-severe SARS-CoV-2 infection. TCRdb used MiXCR to reprocess the 5' RACE reads, holding one entry per CDR3 protein. Of fewer than 25,000 distinct CDR3 sequences in the sample, 4.2% were seen once. Material for sequencing was whole blood. These receptors all come from an adult who was a healthcare worker with PCR-confirmed SARS-CoV-2 infection or an uninfected control (not recorded which).

In its sample, this clonotype was seen many times. This chain's CDR3 is CASSSPPTQGVAETQYF. CDR3 DNA: TGTGCCAGCAGCTCGCCCCCCACTCAGGGGGTGGCAGAGACCCAGTACTTC. The rearrangement links TRBV7-3 to TRBJ2-5; 7 positions match TRBD1. The trim removed 4 bases at V and 4 bases at J, leaving 15 bases unmatched. From germline, CDR1 is SGHTA and CDR2 FQGTGA. This CDR3 contains 17 residues. Using reference TRBV7-3 and TRBJ2-5 for the parts outside the CDR3, the full variable domain is GAGVSQTPSNKVTEKGKYVELRCDPISGHTALYWYRQSLGQGPEFLIYFQGTGAADDSGLPNDRFFAVRPEGSVSTLKIQRTERGDSAVYLCASSSPPTQGVAETQYFGPGTRLLVL.

This clonotype came up many times. The V call is TRBV6-6, the J call TRBJ2-5, with TRBD1 as a possible D gene (6 bases). The CDR3 length is 14 residues. The germline V gene has CDR1 MNHNY and CDR2 SVGAGI (reference sequence). V lost 0 bases, J lost 3 bases, and 8 bases lay in between. In DNA form, the CDR3 reads TGTGCCAGCAGTTACTCGGCAGGGGAAGAGACCCAGTACTTC. This codes for CASSYSAGEETQYF.

The chain joins TRBV12-3 or TRBV12-4 to TRBJ2-7, with D possibly matching TRBD2 (7 bases). Trimming stripped 8 bases from V and 0 bases from J, with 11 bases between. This CDR3 has 13 amino acids. The CDR3 DNA sequence: TGTGCCAGCCGGGGGGCGAGCTCCTACGAGCAGTACTTC. Translating gives CASRGASSYEQYF.

This clonotype was seen ten or more times. CDR3 DNA sequence: TGTGCCAGTAGTATAGATGCGGGAACTGGCTACACCTTC. This codes for CASSIDAGTGYTF. The chain employs TRBV19 and TRBJ1-2; D is undetermined. CDR3 length: 13 amino acids. Germline values: CDR1 LNHDA, CDR2 SQIVND (reference sequence). V lost 0 bases and J 7 bases, leaving 9 bases between the germline ends.

This clonotype was seen at least ten times. CDR3 region: CASSSMPNYGYTF. The CDR3 DNA is TGTGCCAGCAGTTCCATGCCCAACTATGGCTACACCTTC. V and J are TRBV6-5 and TRBJ1-2; D remains unclear. This CDR3 contains 13 residues. V was clipped by 4 bases and J by 2 bases, with 8 bases between them. Per the germline V gene, CDR1 is MNHEY and CDR2 is SVGAGI.

This clonotype has at least ten counts. V is TRBV10-1 and J is TRBJ2-5, with a tentative D call TRBD2 (7 bases). This CDR3 contains 14 residues. Germline V lookup: CDR1 WNHNN, CDR2 SYGVQD (reference sequence). The V end lost 2 bases, the J end lost 5 bases, and 12 bases lay between the germline ends. The CDR3 coding sequence is TGCGCCAGCAGTGAGGCGGGGGCCGTGGAGACCCAGTACTTC. Translated, it gives CASSEAGAVETQYF.

In its sample, this clonotype ranks as medium-sized. The chain is built from TRBV15 and TRBJ2-2; D gene uncertain. V was shortened by 3 bases and J by 3 bases, with 5 bases between the two germline ends. CDR1 is LNHNV, CDR2 YYDKDF, per germline (reference sequence). CDR3 length equals 13 residues. This chain's CDR3 is CATSREYTGELFF. As DNA, the CDR3 is TGTGCCACCAGCAGGGAGTACACCGGGGAGCTGTTTTTT.

This clonotype was counted ten times or more. The chain is built from TRBV12-3 or TRBV12-4 and TRBJ1-2, with D possibly being TRBD1 (5 bases). Deletions cut 6 bases from V and 8 bases from J, with 10 bases between. The CDR3 runs to 11 residues. Here the CDR3 DNA reads TGTGCCAGCAGAGGGACGGCCGGCTACACCTTC. Amino acids: CASRGTAGYTF.

The table lists this clonotype with many counts. V is TRBV19 and J is TRBJ2-3, with TRBD2 matching over 12 bases. In germline, CDR1 is LNHDA, CDR2 SQIVND (reference sequence). CDR3 size: 16 residues. The J segment lost 3 bases and the V segment lost 5 bases, leaving 6 bases of the junction unmatched. The CDR3 nucleotides read TGTGCCAGTAGTCCTCGACTAGCGGGAGTAACAGATACGCAGTATTTT. Protein product: CASSPRLAGVTDTQYF.

In its sample, this clonotype was seen many times. V gene TRBV7-8 combines with J gene TRBJ1-1, with a possible D match to TRBD1 (6 bases). This CDR3 contains 15 residues. V was cut by 4 bases and J by 1 base, with 13 bases left in between. In germline, CDR1 is SGHVS, CDR2 FQNEAQ. This CDR3 is CASSSQGRGNTEAFF. In DNA form, the CDR3 reads TGTGCCAGCAGCTCCCAGGGGAGGGGGAACACTGAAGCTTTCTTT.

In this sample, this clonotype is medium-sized. This chain joins TRBV20-1 and TRBJ1-5, with 7 nucleotides matching TRBD1. V was pared by 1 base and J by 1 base, with 10 bases of the junction left unmatched. Germline V gives CDR1 DFQATT, CDR2 SNEGSKA (reference sequence). The CDR3 is 17 residues long. The CDR3 sequence is CSARATGAERSNQPQHF. The CDR3 DNA reads as TGCAGTGCTAGAGCCACAGGGGCGGAGAGGAGCAATCAGCCCCAGCATTTT.

This clonotype was seen many times. The chain links TRBV20-1 to TRBJ2-7, with TRBD1 matching 8 bases. Germline CDR1 and CDR2: DFQATT and SNEGSKA (reference sequence). The junction had 5 bases not matched to a gene; V was cut back by 2 bases and J by 5 bases. This CDR3 is 13 amino acids long. The CDR3, as DNA: TGCAGTGCTAGATCGGCAGGGGGCCACGAGCAGTACTTC. Translated, it gives CSARSAGGHEQYF.

This clonotype was detected many times. This chain connects TRBV20-1 to TRBJ1-1; no reliable D call. Germline lookup yields CDR1 DFQATT and CDR2 SNEGSKA (reference sequence). This CDR3 spans 13 amino acids. Deletions cut 3 bases from V and 0 bases from J, with 8 bases between. In DNA form, the CDR3 reads TGCAGTGCTAGCAAGACCATGAACACTGAAGCTTTCTTT. This gives the protein CSASKTMNTEAFF.

This clonotype was counted at least ten times. The chain recombines TRBV20-1 with TRBJ2-1, with TRBD1 matching over 9 bases. Trimming removed 2 bases from V and 9 bases from J; junction bases left unmatched: 11. Germline assignment: CDR1 DFQATT and CDR2 SNEGSKA (reference sequence). The CDR3 covers 15 residues. CDR3 amino acids: CSARLSGQGRREQFF. CDR3 nucleotide sequence: TGCAGTGCTAGACTATCGGGACAGGGAAGGCGTGAGCAGTTCTTC.

This clonotype showed up many times. The chain links TRBV12-3 or TRBV12-4 to TRBJ1-3; D uncertain. The V end lost 5 bases, the J end lost 0 bases, and 11 bases lay between the germline ends. The CDR3 length is 15 residues. The CDR3 is CASSQRTYSGNTIYF. CDR3 sequence (DNA): TGTGCCAGCAGTCAGCGGACCTACTCTGGAAACACCATATATTTT.

This clonotype was seen at least ten times. The chain recombines TRBV5-1 with TRBJ2-2; possible D gene TRBD1, 5 bases. Trimming removed 4 bases from V and 4 bases from J, with 17 bases in between. Germline V lookup: CDR1 SGHRS, CDR2 YFSETQ. The CDR3 has 16 residues. The CDR3 sequence: CASSSTLDISTGELFF. The DNA for the CDR3 is TGCGCCAGCAGCAGCACTTTGGACATCAGCACCGGGGAGCTGTTTTTT.

This clonotype is medium-sized in the sample. V gene TRBV7-2 combines with J gene TRBJ2-4, with a tentative D call TRBD1 (7 bases). Trimming removed 0 bases from V and 10 bases from J, with 16 bases in between. The CDR3 loop spans 15 amino acids. Germline CDR1 is SGHTA and CDR2 is FQGNSA. CDR3 bases: TGTGCCAGCAGCTTAGCGGCGGCAGGGGGGTTGATTCAGTACTTC. Its protein product is CASSLAAAGGLIQYF.

A few counts support this clonotype. J is TRBJ2-2 and V is TRBV29-1; D ambiguous. The CDR3 covers 14 residues. Germline V CDR1 and CDR2: SQVTM, ANQGSEA. V shed 6 bases and J shed 1 base, with 12 bases lying between them. CDR3 amino acids: CSVSDARNTGELFF. The CDR3 DNA is TGCAGCGTAAGTGACGCAAGGAACACCGGGGAGCTGTTTTTT.

The gene calls are TRBV7-9 and TRBJ2-7; the D is unclear. This CDR3 has 11 residues. With 1 base removed from V and 9 bases from J, the gap between germline ends came to 7 bases. CDR1 SEHNR and CDR2 FQNEAQ come from the germline V gene (reference sequence). The CDR3 reads CASSLVGPQYF. The CDR3 DNA reads TGTGCCAGCAGCTTAGTCGGACCGCAGTACTTC.

This clonotype was seen repeatedly, ten times or more. This chain joins TRBV14 and TRBJ1-1; TRBD1 is a possible D gene (5 bases). CDR1 and CDR2 (germline): SGHDN, FVKESK. This CDR3 is 15 amino acids long. Trimming cost V 4 bases and J 1 base, with 13 bases left between them. Here the CDR3 reads CASSPTFQGNTEAFF. The CDR3 nucleotides are TGTGCCAGCAGCCCCACTTTCCAGGGGAACACTGAAGCTTTCTTT. Combining the CDR3 with reference TRBV14 and TRBJ1-1 gives the whole variable domain EAGVTQFPSHSVIEKGQTVTLRCDPISGHDNLYWYRRVMGKEIKFLLHFVKESKQDESGMPNNRFLAERTGGTYSTLKVQPAELEDSGVYFCASSPTFQGNTEAFFGQGTRLTVV.

This clonotype was seen many times. This chain links TRBV6-5 with TRBJ2-5; D is perhaps TRBD2 (5 bases). The CDR3 is made up of 13 amino acids. Per the germline V gene, CDR1 is MNHEY and CDR2 is SVGAGI. V dropped 5 bases and J dropped 1 base, with 8 bases sitting between them. CDR3 sequence reads: CASSTRGQETQYF. CDR3 sequence (DNA): TGTGCCAGCAGTACCCGGGGCCAAGAGACCCAGTACTTC.

This clonotype has at least ten counts. This chain uses TRBV6-6 with TRBJ1-2; D is possibly TRBD1 (6 bases). Germline V gene sequence: CDR1 MNHNY, CDR2 SVGAGI (reference sequence). This CDR3 spans 17 amino acids. Trimming cost V 0 bases and J 4 bases, with 18 bases left between them. The CDR3 DNA is TGTGCCAGCAGTTACTCCCGGGATACAACAGGGTCCTATGGCTACACCTTC. Its protein product is CASSYSRDTTGSYGYTF.

This clonotype was detected only a few times. The genes are TRBV5-1 and TRBJ2-6; TRBD1 is a possible D gene (5 bases). Per germline, CDR1 SGHRS and CDR2 YFSETQ. Trimming took 1 base from V and 1 from J, leaving 12 bases between them. The CDR3 totals 17 residues. The CDR3 is CASSLSQGGSGANVLTF. For the CDR3, the DNA is TGCGCCAGCAGCTTGTCCCAGGGTGGATCTGGGGCCAACGTCCTGACTTTC.

This clonotype was detected ten times or more. V and J are TRBV4-2 and TRBJ2-7; either TRBD1 or TRBD2 may supply D (6 bases each). Germline V CDR1 and CDR2: LGHNA, YNFKEQ. The germline V and J ends were trimmed by 0 bases and 1 base, with 13 bases remaining between them. There are 16 residues in the CDR3. Here the CDR3 reads CASSQDAGDSSYEQYF. The CDR3 DNA sequence: TGTGCCAGCAGCCAAGATGCAGGGGACTCATCCTACGAGCAGTACTTC.

This clonotype was seen many times. The V gene is TRBV7-2, the J gene TRBJ2-3; TRBD2 is a possible D gene (6 bases). CDR1 is SGHTA, CDR2 FQGNSA, per germline. The V gene lost 1 base and the J gene lost 4 bases, with 12 bases spanning the gap. This CDR3 is built from 15 residues. This CDR3 reads CASSLGGIRADTQYF. CDR3 nucleotide sequence: TGTGCCAGCAGCTTAGGCGGGATCCGGGCAGATACGCAGTATTTT.